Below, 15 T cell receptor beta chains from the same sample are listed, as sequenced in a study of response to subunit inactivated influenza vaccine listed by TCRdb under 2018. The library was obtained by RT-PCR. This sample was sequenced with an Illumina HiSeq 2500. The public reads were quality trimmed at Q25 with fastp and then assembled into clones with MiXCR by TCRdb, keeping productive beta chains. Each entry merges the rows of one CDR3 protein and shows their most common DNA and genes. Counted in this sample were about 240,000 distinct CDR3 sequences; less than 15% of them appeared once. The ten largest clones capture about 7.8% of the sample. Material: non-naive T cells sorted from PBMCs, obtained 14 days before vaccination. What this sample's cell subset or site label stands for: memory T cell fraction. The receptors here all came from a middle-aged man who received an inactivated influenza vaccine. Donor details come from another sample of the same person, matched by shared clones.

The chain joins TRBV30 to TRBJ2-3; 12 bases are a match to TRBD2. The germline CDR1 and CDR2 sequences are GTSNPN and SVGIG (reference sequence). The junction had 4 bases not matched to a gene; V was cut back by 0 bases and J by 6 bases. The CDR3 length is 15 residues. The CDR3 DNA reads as TGTGCCTGGAGTGTGACTAGCGGGAGACTTGATACGCAGTATTTT. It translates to CAWSVTSGRLDTQYF.

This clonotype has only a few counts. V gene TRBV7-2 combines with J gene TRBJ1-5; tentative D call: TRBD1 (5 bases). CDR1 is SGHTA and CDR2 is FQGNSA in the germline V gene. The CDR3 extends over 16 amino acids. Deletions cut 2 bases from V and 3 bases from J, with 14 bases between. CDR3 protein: CASSLRGGRVNQPQHF. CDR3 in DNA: TGTGCCAGCAGCTTACGGGGGGGTAGGGTCAATCAGCCCCAGCATTTT. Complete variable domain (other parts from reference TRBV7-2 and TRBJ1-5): GAGVSQSPSNKVTEKGKDVELRCDPISGHTALYWYRQSLGQGLEFLIYFQGNSAPDKSGLPSDRFSAERTGGSVSTLTIQRTQQEDSAVYLCASSLRGGRVNQPQHFGDGTRLSIL.

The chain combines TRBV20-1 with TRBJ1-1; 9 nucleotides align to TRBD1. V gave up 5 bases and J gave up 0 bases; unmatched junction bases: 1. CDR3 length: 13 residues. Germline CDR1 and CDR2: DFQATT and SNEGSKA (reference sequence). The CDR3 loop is CSADRGMNTEAFF. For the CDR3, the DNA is TGCAGTGCTGACAGGGGGATGAACACTGAAGCTTTCTTT.

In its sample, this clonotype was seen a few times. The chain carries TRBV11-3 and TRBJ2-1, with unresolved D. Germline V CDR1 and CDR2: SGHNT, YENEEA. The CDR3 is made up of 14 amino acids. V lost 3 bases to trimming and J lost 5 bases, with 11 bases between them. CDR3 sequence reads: CASSFSIGNNEQFF. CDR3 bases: TGTGCCAGCAGCTTCTCCATAGGAAACAATGAGCAGTTCTTC.

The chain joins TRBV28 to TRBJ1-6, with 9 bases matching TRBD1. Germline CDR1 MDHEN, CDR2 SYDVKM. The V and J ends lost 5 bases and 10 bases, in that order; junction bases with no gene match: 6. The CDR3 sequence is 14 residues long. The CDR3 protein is CASSTGTGRSPLHF. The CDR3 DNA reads TGTGCCAGCAGTACCGGGACAGGGAGGTCACCCCTCCACTTT. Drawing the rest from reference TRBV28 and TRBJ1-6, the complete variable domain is DVKVTQSSRYLVKRTGEKVFLECVQDMDHENMFWYRQDPGLGLRLIYFSYDVKMKEKGDIPEGYSVSREKKERFSLILESASTNQTSMYLCASSTGTGRSPLHFGNGTRLTVT.

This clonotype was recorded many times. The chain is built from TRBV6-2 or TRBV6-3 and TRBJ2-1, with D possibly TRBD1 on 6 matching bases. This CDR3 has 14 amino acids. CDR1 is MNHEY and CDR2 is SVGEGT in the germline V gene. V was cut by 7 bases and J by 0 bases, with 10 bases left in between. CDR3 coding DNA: TGTGCCAGCACCCTAGGGGGCTCCTACAATGAGCAGTTCTTC. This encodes CASTLGGSYNEQFF.

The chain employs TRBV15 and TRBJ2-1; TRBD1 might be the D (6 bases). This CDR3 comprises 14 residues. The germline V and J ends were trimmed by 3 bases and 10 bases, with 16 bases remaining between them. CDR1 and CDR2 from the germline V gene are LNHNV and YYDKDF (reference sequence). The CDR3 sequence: CATSRGQQGKEQFF. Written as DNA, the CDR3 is TGTGCCACCAGCAGGGGTCAACAGGGAAAGGAGCAGTTCTTC.

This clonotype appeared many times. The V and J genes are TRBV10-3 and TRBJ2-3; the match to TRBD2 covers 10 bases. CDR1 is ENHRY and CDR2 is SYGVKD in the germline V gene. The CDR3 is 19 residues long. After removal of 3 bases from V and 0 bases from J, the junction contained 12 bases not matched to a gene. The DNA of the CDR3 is TGTGCCATCAGTGACCGCCGGGTAGGACTAGCGGAAAGCACAGATACGCAGTATTTT. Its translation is CAISDRRVGLAESTDTQYF.

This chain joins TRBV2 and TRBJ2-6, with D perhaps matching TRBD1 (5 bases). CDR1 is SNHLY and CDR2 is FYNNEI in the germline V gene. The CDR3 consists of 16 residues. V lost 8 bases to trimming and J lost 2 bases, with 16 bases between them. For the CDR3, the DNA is TGTGCCAGCGGACCGACAGCCGACGCTGGGGCCAACGTCCTGACTTTC. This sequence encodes CASGPTADAGANVLTF.

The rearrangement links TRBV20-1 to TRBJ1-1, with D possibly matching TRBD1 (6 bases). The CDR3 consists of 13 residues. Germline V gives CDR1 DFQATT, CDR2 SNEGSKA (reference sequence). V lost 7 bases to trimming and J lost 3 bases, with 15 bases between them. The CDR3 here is CSVARDTYTEAFF. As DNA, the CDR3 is TGCAGTGTCGCAAGGGACACCTACACTGAAGCTTTCTTT.

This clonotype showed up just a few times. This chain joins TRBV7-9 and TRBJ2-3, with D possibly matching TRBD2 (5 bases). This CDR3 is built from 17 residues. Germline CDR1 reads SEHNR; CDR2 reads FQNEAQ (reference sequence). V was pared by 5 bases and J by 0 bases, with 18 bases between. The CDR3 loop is CASSPRERENSTDTQYF. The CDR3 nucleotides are TGTGCCAGCAGCCCGCGTGAACGGGAAAATAGCACAGATACGCAGTATTTT. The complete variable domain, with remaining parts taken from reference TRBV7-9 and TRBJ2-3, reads DTGVSQNPRHKITKRGQNVTFRCDPISEHNRLYWYRQTLGQGPEFLTYFQNEAQLEKSRLLSDRFSAERPKGSFSTLEIQRTEQGDSAMYLCASSPRERENSTDTQYFGPGTRLTVL.

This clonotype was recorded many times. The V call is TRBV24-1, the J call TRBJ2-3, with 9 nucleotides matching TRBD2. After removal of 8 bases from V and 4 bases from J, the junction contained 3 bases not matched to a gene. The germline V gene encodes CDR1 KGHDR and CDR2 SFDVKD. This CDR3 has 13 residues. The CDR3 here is CATTAGGSDTQYF. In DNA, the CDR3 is TGTGCCACCACAGCGGGGGGCTCAGATACGCAGTATTTT.

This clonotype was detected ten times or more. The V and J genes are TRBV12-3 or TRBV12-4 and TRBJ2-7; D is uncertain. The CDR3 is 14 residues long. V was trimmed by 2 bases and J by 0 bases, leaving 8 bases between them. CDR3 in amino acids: CASSLLLSSYEQYF. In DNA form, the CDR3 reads TGTGCCAGCAGTTTACTCCTGAGCTCCTACGAGCAGTACTTC.

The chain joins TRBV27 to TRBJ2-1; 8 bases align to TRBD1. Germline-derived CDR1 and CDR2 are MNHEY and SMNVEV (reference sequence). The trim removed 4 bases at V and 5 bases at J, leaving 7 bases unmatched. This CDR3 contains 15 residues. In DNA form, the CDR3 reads TGTGCCAGCAGTTCCCCCGGGACAGGACACAATGAGCAGTTCTTC. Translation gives CASSSPGTGHNEQFF.

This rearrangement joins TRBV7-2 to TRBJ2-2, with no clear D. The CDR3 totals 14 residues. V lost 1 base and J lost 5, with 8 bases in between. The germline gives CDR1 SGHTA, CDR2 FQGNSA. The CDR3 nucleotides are TGTGCCAGCAGCTTAGGCTATGGAACCGGGGAGCTGTTTTTT. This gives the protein CASSLGYGTGELFF.